This entry is about one TCR beta chain. This clone was seen a handful of times. Its antigen remains undetermined. No qualities accompany the bases; no much larger clone lies one base away. Receptors were amplified or captured by the immunoSEQ multiplex PCR assay. Held by TCRdb, this immuneACCESS table contains in-frame sequences only and omits some clones. Under half of the omission traces to an unresolved V gene where checked; the cause of the rest is unknown. In this sample the table shows about 53,000 clones, about 90% of which occur a single time. The ten biggest clones cover just over 5% of the sample. The sample comes from a study of T cell changes during pregnancy in multiple sclerosis (dated by TCRdb to about 2019). At the level of the whole study: Changes in the T cell repertoire over the course of pregnancy were examined in this study in women with multiple sclerosis.

The V end loses 7 bases and the J end loses 0 bases, and a stretch of 13 bases separates them. Via the germline V gene (reference sequence), CDR1 is SEHNR and CDR2 FQNEAQ. From cysteine to phenylalanine, the CDR3 is 15 amino acids long. Only CDR3 DNA remains: 45 bases, in frame from the first base. This TCR came from a female donor in good health, enrolled as a control in a pregnancy study. This sequence uses TRBV7-9 and TRBJ1-3; the D gene cannot be resolved reliably. This specimen was peripheral blood, taken after pregnancy. The DNA is TGTGCCAGCACCTTCGAGGGAAACTCTGGAAACACCATATATTTT. Translated, it gives CASTFEGNSGNTIYF.